The clone carrying this T cell receptor (beta chain) was seen a single time. The sample comes from a study of blood T cell repertoires in COVID-19. About the study: Specimens from acute and convalescent COVID-19 originated in the United States, Italy and Spain.

For recovered donors of Cohort 3, there were two negative PCRs, clearance, or symptom resolution. Profiled with immunoSEQ multiplex PCR; TCRdb holds only in-frame clones, not every one. The repertoire holds 150,000 to 200,000 clones, 88% seen once, with 9% to 10% in the top ten. Germline V gene data show CDR1 as SGHRS and CDR2 as YFSETQ. This CDR3 contains 14 residues. With 9 bases clipped from V and 5 bases from J, the junction kept 9 bases outside the gene matches. The TCR originated in a young woman who had recovered from COVID-19. The sample taken for sequencing was PBMCs or T cells enriched from blood (not recorded which). The V gene is TRBV5-1, the J gene TRBJ2-3; 10 nucleotides agree with TRBD2. CDR3 sequence reads: CATSPGTSVDTQYF. The DNA of the CDR3 is TGCGCCACGTCCCCCGGGACTAGCGTAGATACGCAGTATTTT.